Shown below are 7 T cell receptor beta chains from a single sample sequenced in a study of T cell clonality in common variable immunodeficiency. Here immunoSEQ multiplex PCR was the method, and the copy in TCRdb shows in-frame clones only, minus some. This sample comprises 40,000 to 65,000 clones, none seen once only. The sample was peripheral blood mononuclear cells. The source is a person aged 18 to 75 in good health.

Ten or more counts support this clone. The read finishes 3 residues shy of the CDR3 end, and the germline J gene is used to complete it. The chain combines TRBV6-2 or TRBV6-3 with TRBJ2-5, with TRBD1 identical over 9 bases. The V gene's germline CDR1 is MNHEY and CDR2 SVGEGT. The CDR3 length is 15 residues. V trimming: 0 bases; J trimming: 2 bases; junction bases outside the gene matches: 1. The part of the CDR3 DNA that was read is TGTGCCAGCAGTTACTCGGGGACAGGGCAAGAGACC. Protein sequence: CASSYSGTGQET. In full, the CDR3 reads CASSYSGTGQETQYF.

Ten or more counts support this clone. The missing CDR3 end, 3 residues past where the read stops, is filled in from the germline J gene. The genes are TRBV7-3 and TRBJ2-6; D perhaps matches TRBD2 (7 bases). Trimming took 5 bases from V and 3 from J, leaving 14 bases between them. The CDR3 length is 16 residues. Germline V CDR1 and CDR2: SGHTA, FQGTGA. The CDR3: CASSVSGGGGANVLTF. The CDR3 bases that were read are TGTGCCAGCAGCGTCTCGGGGGGCGGTGGGGCCAACGTC.

This clone was observed many times. The read halts 3 residues ahead of the CDR3 end, with the missing end drawn from the germline J gene. The chain couples TRBV3-1 (or the pseudogene TRBV3-2) to TRBJ1-6; D is uncertain. CDR1 is LGHDT and CDR2 is YNNKEL in the germline V gene (reference sequence). The CDR3 is 18 residues long. V lost 2 bases and J lost 8, with 22 bases in between. This chain's CDR3 is CASSQCVSGGRSDSPLHF. The part of the CDR3 DNA that was read is TGTGCCAGCAGCCAATGTGTCAGTGGTGGCAGGTCTGATTCACCC.

This clone was seen more than once but under ten times. The read finishes 3 residues shy of the CDR3 end, and the germline J gene is used to complete it. The genes are TRBV5-5 and TRBJ2-2; D call uncertain. Germline CDR1 and CDR2: SGHKS and YYEKEE (reference sequence). This CDR3 has 13 residues. CDR3 bases read: TGTGCCAGCACCCTCGGTGTGAGTTCACCG. Translated, it gives CASTLGVSSP. The CDR3 in its entirety is CASTLGVSSPLFF.

About this clone: The read ends 3 residues before the CDR3 terminus; that terminus is restored from the germline J gene. The chain is built from TRBV13 and TRBJ1-5, with TRBD1 matching over 8 bases. In germline, CDR1 is PRHDT, CDR2 FYEKMQ (reference sequence). This CDR3 contains 16 residues. V dropped 0 bases and J dropped 4; count of bases not matched to a gene: 5. The DNA read from the CDR3 is TGTGCCAGCAGCTTAGGAGGGACAGGTTCTAATCAGCCC. Encoded protein: CASSLGGTGSNQP. The full CDR3 protein reads CASSLGGTGSNQPQHF. Based on the CDR3 plus reference TRBV13 and TRBJ1-5, the full variable domain is AAGVIQSPRHLIKEKRETATLKCYPIPRHDTVYWYQQGPGQDPQFLISFYEKMQSDKGSIPDRFSAQQFSDYHSELNMSSLELGDSALYFCASSLGGTGSNQPQHFGDGTRLSIL.

There are many counts of this clone. The read ends 3 residues shy of where the CDR3 ends; the end is completed using the germline J gene. The chain recombines TRBV5-6 with TRBJ1-5; 9 bases fit TRBD1. The CDR3 sequence is 15 residues long. V lost 0 bases and J lost 5; bases outside the gene matches: 3. The germline V gene has CDR1 SGHDT and CDR2 YYEEEE. Partial CDR3 DNA: TGTGCCAGCAGCTTGGGGGACAGGGACCATCAGCCC. This gives the protein CASSLGDRDHQP. The complete CDR3 sequence is CASSLGDRDHQPQHF. The variable domain in full, with the rest retrieved from reference TRBV5-6 and TRBJ1-5, is DAGVTQSPTHLIKTRGQQVTLRCSPKSGHDTVSWYQQALGQGPQFIFQYYEEEERQRGNFPDRFSGHQFPNYSSELNVNALLLGDSALYLCASSLGDRDHQPQHFGDGTRLSIL.

This clone was recorded at least ten times. One junction end does not reproduce the germline sequence, and a read error may be involved. The sequence runs out 3 residues before the end of the CDR3; the remainder is reconstructed from the germline J gene. V gene TRBV4-2 combines with J gene TRBJ2-7; no firm D call. The CDR3 length is 15 residues. The germline V gene has CDR1 LGHNA and CDR2 YNFKEQ. CDR3 bases read: TGCGCCAGCAGCCAAGATCTTGTAGAAGCCTACGAG. Protein product: CASSQDLVEAYE. The full CDR3 sequence reads CASSQDLVEAYEQYF.